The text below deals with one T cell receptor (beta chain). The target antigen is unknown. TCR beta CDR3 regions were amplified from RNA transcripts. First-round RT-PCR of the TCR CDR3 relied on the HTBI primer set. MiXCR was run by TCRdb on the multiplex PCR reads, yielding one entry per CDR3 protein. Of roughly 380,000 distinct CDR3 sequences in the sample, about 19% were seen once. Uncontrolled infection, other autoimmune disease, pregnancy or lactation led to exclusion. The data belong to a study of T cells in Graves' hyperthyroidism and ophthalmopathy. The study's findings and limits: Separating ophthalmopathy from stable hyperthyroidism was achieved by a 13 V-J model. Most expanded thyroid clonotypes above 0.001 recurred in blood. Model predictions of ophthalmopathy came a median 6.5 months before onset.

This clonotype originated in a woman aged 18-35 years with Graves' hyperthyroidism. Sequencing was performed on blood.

Written as DNA, the CDR3 is TGTGCCAGCAGTGACAGGGGGTTGCGGGAGCAGTACTTC. Its translation is CASSDRGLREQYF. The chain joins TRBV6-1 to TRBJ2-7, with TRBD1 matching 7 bases. The CDR3 has 13 amino acids. Germline V gene lookup returns CDR1 MNHNS and CDR2 SASEGT. After removal of 3 bases from V and 7 bases from J, the junction contained 6 bases not matched to a gene.